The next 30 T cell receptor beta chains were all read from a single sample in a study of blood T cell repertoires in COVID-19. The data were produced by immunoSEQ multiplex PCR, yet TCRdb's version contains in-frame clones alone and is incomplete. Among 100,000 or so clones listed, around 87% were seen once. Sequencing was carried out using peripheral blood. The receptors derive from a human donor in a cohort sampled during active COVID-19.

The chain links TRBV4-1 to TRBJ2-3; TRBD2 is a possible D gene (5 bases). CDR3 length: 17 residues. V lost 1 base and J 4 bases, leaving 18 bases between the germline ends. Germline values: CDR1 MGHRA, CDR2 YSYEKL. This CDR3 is CASSQVPSGGDADTQYF. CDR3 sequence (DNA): TGCGCCAGCAGCCAAGTTCCCAGCGGAGGCGATGCAGATACGCAGTATTTT.

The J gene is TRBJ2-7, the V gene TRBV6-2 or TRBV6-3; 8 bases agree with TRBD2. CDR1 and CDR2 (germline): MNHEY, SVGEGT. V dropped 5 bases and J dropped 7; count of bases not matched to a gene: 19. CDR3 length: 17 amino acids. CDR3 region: CASSPYPDGGGFGEQYF. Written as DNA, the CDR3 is TGTGCCAGCAGTCCATACCCCGACGGGGGGGGATTTGGGGAGCAGTACTTC.

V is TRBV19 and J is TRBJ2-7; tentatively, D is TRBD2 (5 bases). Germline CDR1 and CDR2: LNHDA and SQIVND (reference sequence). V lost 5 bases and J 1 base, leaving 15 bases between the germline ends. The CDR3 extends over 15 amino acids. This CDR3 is CASSSSGVGSYEQYF. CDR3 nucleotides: TGTGCCAGTAGTTCCTCCGGGGTTGGGTCCTACGAGCAGTACTTC.

This CDR3 is CASSLESGEETQYF. The CDR3 DNA reads TGCGCCAGCAGCTTGGAATCGGGGGAGGAGACCCAGTACTTC. This chain uses TRBV5-1 with TRBJ2-5; D possibly corresponds to TRBD2 (6 bases). Germline V CDR1 and CDR2: SGHRS, YFSETQ. The CDR3 sequence is 14 residues long. V dropped 0 bases and J dropped 5 bases, with 11 bases sitting between them. Supplemented by reference TRBV5-1 and TRBJ2-5, the full variable domain reads KAGVTQTPRYLIKTRGQQVTLSCSPISGHRSVSWYQQTPGQGLQFLFEYFSETQRNKGNFPGRFSGRQFSNSRSEMNVSTLELGDSALYLCASSLESGEETQYFGPGTRLLVL.

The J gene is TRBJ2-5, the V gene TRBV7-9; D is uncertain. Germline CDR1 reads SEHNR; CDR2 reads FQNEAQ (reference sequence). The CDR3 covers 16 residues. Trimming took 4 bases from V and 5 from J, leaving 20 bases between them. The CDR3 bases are TGTGCCAGCAGCTCGCTCATGATATCGTCACGGGAGACCCAGTACTTC. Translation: CASSSLMISSRETQYF.

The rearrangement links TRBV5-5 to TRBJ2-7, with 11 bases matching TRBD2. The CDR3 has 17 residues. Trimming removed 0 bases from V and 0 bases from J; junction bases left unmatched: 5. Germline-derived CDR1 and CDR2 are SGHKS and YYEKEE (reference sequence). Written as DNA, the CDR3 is TGTGCCAGCAGCTTGGGACTAGCGGGACCGACCTCCTACGAGCAGTACTTC. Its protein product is CASSLGLAGPTSYEQYF.

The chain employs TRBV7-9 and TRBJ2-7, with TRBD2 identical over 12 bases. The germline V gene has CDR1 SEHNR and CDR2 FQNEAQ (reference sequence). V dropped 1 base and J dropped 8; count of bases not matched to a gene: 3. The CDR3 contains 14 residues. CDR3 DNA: TGTGCCAGCAGCTTAGGGGGACTAGCGGGTCAGCAGTACTTC. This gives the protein CASSLGGLAGQQYF.

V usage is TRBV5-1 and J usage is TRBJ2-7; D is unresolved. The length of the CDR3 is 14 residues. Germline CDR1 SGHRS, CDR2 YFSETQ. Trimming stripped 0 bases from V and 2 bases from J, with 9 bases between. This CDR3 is CASSLAPGPYEQYF. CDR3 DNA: TGCGCCAGCAGCTTGGCCCCAGGCCCCTACGAGCAGTACTTC.

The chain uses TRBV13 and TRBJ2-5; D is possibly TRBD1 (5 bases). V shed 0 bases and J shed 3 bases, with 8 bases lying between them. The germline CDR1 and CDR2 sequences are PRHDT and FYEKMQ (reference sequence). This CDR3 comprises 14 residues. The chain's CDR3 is CASSLGQGEETQYF. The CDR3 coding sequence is TGTGCCAGCAGCTTAGGGCAGGGTGAAGAGACCCAGTACTTC.

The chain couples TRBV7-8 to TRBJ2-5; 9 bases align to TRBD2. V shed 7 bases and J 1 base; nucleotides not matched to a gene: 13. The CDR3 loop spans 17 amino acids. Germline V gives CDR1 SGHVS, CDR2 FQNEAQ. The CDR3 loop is CASTLGTSGLGQETQYF. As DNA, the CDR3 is TGTGCCAGCACCCTGGGAACTAGCGGGTTAGGCCAAGAGACCCAGTACTTC.

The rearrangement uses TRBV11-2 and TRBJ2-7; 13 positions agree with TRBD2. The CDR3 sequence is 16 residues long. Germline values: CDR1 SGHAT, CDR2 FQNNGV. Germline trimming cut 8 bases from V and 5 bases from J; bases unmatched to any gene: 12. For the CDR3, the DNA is TGTGCCAGCTCCCGGGTGGGACTAGCGGGATTTAACGAGCAGTACTTC. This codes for CASSRVGLAGFNEQYF.

CDR3 DNA sequence: TGTGCCAGCAGCTCCGGGACAGGGGGCCACAGCTACGAGCAGTACTTC. It is translated as CASSSGTGGHSYEQYF. The chain uses TRBV6-6 and TRBJ2-7; TRBD1 aligns across 12 bases. Germline values: CDR1 MNHNY, CDR2 SVGAGI (reference sequence). Trimming removed 6 bases from V and 3 bases from J; junction bases left unmatched: 9. CDR3 length: 16 amino acids.

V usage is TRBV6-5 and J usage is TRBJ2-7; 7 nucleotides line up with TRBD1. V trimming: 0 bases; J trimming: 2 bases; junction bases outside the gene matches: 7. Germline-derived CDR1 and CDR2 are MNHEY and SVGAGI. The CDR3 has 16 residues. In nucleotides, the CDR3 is TGTGCCAGCAGTTACTCGTATGGTACAGGGGCCTACGAGCAGTACTTC. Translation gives CASSYSYGTGAYEQYF.

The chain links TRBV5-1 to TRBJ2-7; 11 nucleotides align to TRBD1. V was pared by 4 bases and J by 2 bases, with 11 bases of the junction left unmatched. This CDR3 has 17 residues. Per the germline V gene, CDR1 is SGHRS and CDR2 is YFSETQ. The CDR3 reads CASSPWPPGQGAYEQYF. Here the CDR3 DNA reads TGCGCCAGCAGCCCCTGGCCTCCGGGACAGGGGGCCTACGAGCAGTACTTC.

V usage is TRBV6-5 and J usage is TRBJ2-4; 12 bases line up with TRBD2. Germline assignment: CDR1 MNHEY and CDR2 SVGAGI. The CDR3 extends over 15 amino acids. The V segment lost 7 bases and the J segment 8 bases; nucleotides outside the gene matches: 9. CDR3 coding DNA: TGTGCCAGCAACATACTGACTAGCGGGAGAGACATTCAGTACTTC. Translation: CASNILTSGRDIQYF.

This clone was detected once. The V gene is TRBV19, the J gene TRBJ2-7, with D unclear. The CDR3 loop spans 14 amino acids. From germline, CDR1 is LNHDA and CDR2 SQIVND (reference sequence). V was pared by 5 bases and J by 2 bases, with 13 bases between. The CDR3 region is CASSHMGRTYEQYF. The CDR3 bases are TGTGCCAGTAGTCATATGGGCAGAACCTACGAGCAGTACTTC.

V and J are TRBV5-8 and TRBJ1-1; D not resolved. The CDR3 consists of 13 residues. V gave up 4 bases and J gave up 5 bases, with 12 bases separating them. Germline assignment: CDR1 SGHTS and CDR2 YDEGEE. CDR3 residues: CASSGGQLTEAFF. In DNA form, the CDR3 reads TGTGCCAGCAGCGGCGGGCAGTTGACTGAAGCTTTCTTT. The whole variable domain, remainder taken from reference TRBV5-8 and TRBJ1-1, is EAGVTQSPTHLIKTRGQQATLRCSPISGHTSVYWYQQALGLGLQFLLWYDEGEERNRGNFPPRFSGRQFPNYSSELNVNALELEDSALYLCASSGGQLTEAFFGQGTRLTVV.

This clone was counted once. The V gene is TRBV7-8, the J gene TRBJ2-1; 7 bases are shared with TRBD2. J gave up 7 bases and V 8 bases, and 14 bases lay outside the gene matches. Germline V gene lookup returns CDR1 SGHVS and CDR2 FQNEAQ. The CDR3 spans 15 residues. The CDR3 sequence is CASWEDEGGVNEQFF. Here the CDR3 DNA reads TGTGCCAGCTGGGAGGACGAGGGAGGGGTGAATGAGCAGTTCTTC.

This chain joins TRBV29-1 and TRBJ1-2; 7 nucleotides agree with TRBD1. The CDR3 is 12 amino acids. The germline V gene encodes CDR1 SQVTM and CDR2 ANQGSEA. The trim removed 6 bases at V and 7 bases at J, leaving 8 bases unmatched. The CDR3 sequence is CSVGSRTGGYTF. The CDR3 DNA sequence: TGCAGCGTAGGGTCGAGGACAGGTGGCTACACCTTC.

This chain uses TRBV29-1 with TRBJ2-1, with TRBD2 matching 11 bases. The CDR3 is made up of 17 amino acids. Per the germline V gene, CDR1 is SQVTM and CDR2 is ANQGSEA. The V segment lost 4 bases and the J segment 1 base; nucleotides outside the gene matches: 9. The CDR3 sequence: CSVGGSGRAGSYNEQFF. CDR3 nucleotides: TGCAGCGTTGGGGGTAGCGGGAGGGCAGGGTCCTACAATGAGCAGTTCTTC.

The chain's CDR3 is CAIMRGARETQYF. The CDR3 DNA sequence: TGTGCCATCATGCGGGGAGCCCGAGAGACCCAGTACTTC. V and J are TRBV10-3 and TRBJ2-5; D is perhaps TRBD2 (6 bases). Between the trimmed V and J ends, which lost 7 bases and 4 bases, there was a span of 13 bases. The CDR3 covers 13 residues. CDR1 and CDR2 from the germline V gene are ENHRY and SYGVKD.

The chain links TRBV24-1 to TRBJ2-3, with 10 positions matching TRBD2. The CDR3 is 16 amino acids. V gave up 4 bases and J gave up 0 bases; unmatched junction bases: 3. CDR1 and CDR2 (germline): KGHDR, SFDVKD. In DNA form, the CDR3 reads TGTGCCACCAGTGACCTGGGACTAGCGAGCACAGATACGCAGTATTTT. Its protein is CATSDLGLASTDTQYF.

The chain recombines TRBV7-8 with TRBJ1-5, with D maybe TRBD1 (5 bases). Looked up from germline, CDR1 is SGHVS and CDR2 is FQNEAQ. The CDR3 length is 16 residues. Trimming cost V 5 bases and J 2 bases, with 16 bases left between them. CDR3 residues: CASSRGSQGGNQPQHF. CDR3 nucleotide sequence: TGTGCCAGCAGCCGGGGGTCGCAGGGTGGCAATCAGCCCCAGCATTTT.

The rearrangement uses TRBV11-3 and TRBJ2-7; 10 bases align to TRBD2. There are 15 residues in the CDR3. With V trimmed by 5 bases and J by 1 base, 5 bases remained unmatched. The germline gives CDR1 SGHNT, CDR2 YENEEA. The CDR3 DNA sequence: TGTGCCAGCAGCCAGGGACTAGCGCCTTCCTACGAGCAGTACTTC. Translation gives CASSQGLAPSYEQYF. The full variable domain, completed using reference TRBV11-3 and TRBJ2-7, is EAGVVQSPRYKIIEKKQPVAFWCNPISGHNTLYWYLQNLGQGPELLIRYENEEAVDDSQLPKDRFSAERLKGVDSTLKIQPAELGDSAVYLCASSQGLAPSYEQYFGPGTRLTVT.

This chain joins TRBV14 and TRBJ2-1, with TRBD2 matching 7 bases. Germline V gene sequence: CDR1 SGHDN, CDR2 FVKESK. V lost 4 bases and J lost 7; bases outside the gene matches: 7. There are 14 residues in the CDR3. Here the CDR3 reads CASSLLLATNEQFF. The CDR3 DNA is TGTGCCAGCAGCCTGCTACTAGCGACGAATGAGCAGTTCTTC.

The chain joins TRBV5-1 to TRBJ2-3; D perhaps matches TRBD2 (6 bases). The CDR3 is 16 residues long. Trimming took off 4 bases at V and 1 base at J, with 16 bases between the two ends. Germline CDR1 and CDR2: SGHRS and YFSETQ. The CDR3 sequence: CASSPPYGEGTDTQYF. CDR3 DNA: TGCGCCAGCAGCCCTCCCTACGGGGAGGGCACAGATACGCAGTATTTT.

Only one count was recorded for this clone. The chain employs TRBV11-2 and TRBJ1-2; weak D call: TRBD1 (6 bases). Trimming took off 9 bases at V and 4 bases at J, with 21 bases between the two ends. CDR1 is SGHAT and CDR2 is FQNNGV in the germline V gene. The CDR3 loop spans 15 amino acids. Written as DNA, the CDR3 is TGTGCCAGTACTAAAATACAGGGCAAGTTCTATGGCTACACCTTC. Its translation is CASTKIQGKFYGYTF.

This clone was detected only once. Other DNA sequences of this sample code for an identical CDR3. The CDR3 DNA reads as TGTGCCACCAGCAGAGATTTAGCCACTTCCTACGAGCAGTACTTC. Its translation is CATSRDLATSYEQYF. The genes are TRBV15 and TRBJ2-7; D is unclear. The germline gives CDR1 LNHNV, CDR2 YYDKDF (reference sequence). The CDR3 consists of 15 residues. V lost 0 bases to trimming and J lost 1 base, with 10 bases between them.

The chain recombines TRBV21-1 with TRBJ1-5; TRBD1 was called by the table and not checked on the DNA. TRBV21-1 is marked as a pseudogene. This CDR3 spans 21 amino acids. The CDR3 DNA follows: TGTGCCAGCAGCAAAAGCGAGCGGACAGGGGGGTTAGTTTGGGGCAATCAGCCCCAGCATTTT. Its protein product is CASSKSERTGGLVWGNQPQHF.

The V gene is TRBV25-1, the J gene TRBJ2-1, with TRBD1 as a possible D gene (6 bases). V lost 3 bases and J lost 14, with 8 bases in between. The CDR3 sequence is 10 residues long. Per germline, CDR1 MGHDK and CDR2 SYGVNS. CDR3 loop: CASSEGHEFF. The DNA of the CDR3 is TGTGCCAGCAGTGAGGGACACGAGTTCTTC.